This is a list of T cell receptor beta chains from one sample in a study of blood T cell repertoires in COVID-19. The repertoire was sequenced with immunoSEQ multiplex PCR; TCRdb's copy has only in-frame clones and lacks some. The sample consists of around 290,000 clones, 90% to 95% of them appearing once. The sequenced sample was peripheral blood. The source is a woman aged 25 to 39 with COVID-19, enrolled during active disease. CDR3s include the opening cysteine and the closing phenylalanine or tryptophan.

v_call,j_call,cdr3_length,cdr3_aa
TRBV14,TRBJ2-1,15,CASSQVGGSYNEQFF
TRBV27,TRBJ2-2,14,CASSFIRHTGELFF
TRBV19,TRBJ1-1,15,CASSIWGQTNTEAFF
TRBV12-3/TRBV12-4,TRBJ2-7,13,CASSRGTTFGQYF
TRBV2,TRBJ1-1,12,CASSVQGVGAFF
TRBV23-1,TRBJ2-1,17,CASSSQYRGRNGNEQFF
TRBV13,TRBJ1-2,14,CASSPRQGDYGYTF
TRBV18,TRBJ2-7,15,CASSPRAGGDYEQYF
TRBV30,TRBJ2-1,15,CAWNPGLADYNEQFF
TRBV7-8,TRBJ2-2,13,CASSVSGLGELFF
TRBV5-1,TRBJ1-2,15,CASTYRDGANYGYTF
TRBV10-3,TRBJ1-1,16,CAIRPDPGTVNTEAFF
TRBV29-1,TRBJ1-2,14,CSVARQGANYGYTF
TRBV7-9,TRBJ1-5,18,CASSAATGWGKGDQPQHF
TRBV5-1,TRBJ1-1,14,CASSDGGQGTEAFF
TRBV27,TRBJ2-3,12,CASRGAGGTQYF
TRBV6-6,TRBJ2-1,14,CASSYSESYNEQFF
TRBV28,TRBJ2-7,15,CASSLTPGRSYEQYF
TRBV6-5,TRBJ1-1,15,CASSPRVRMNTEAFF
TRBV29-1,TRBJ1-1,11,CSVVFAGEAFF
TRBV3-1/TRBV3-2,TRBJ1-6,13,CASRQGANSPLHF
TRBV14,TRBJ2-1,20,CASSQGLGLAGGPNYNEQFF
TRBV10-2,TRBJ2-2,17,CASSEPKGTRSTGELFF
TRBV11-3,TRBJ2-2,14,CASSLDNMSGELFF
TRBV19,TRBJ1-5,22,CASSIVGTGGIGFDFRNQPQHF
TRBV21-1,TRBJ2-1,14,CASSKVQGCNEQFF
TRBV10-3,TRBJ1-4,14,CAISDDSSNEKLFF
TRBV7-9,TRBJ2-7,15,CASSLARTGTYEQYF
TRBV30,TRBJ2-3,13,CAWSVRGGDTQYF
TRBV7-9,TRBJ1-1,15,CASSLAAGKNTEAFF
TRBV10-1,TRBJ2-1,15,CASSDRDRGPNEQFF
TRBV28,TRBJ1-5,14,CASSRTGLNQPQHF
TRBV19,TRBJ1-5,18,CASSIGGRGQLSNQPQHF
TRBV6-1,TRBJ2-4,18,CASSELLAAGRSKNIQYF
TRBV5-1,TRBJ2-1,14,CASSFSGSDNEQFF